This entry lists 27 T cell receptor beta chains sequenced from one sample in a study of post-analysis software for immune sequencing data. Study-level results: TRBV segments more frequent in patients than in controls numbered a few and included TRBV5-6, TRBV5-1 and TRBV20-1.

Carried by the TCR beta cDNA libraries were unique molecular identifiers. TCRdb reprocessed the PCR reads via MiXCR and lists one record per CDR3 protein. The table has roughly 670,000 distinct CDR3 sequences, over 45% seen once. These receptors have no known antigen. The sequenced sample consisted of blood. Receptor source: a girl aged 2 to 10 with multiple sclerosis.

The gene calls are TRBV3-1 and TRBJ2-1, with 7 bases aligning to TRBD2. The CDR3 extends over 13 amino acids. CDR1 is LGHDT, CDR2 YNNKEL, per germline (reference sequence). V shed 6 bases and J 12 bases; nucleotides not matched to a gene: 11. The CDR3 region is CASRQTSAKVQFF. The CDR3 nucleotides read TGTGCCAGCAGGCAAACTAGCGCAAAGGTGCAGTTCTTC.

V and J are TRBV18 and TRBJ2-7; possible D gene TRBD1, 5 bases. Trimming took 6 bases from V and 2 from J, leaving 14 bases between them. The CDR3 totals 14 residues. Looked up from germline, CDR1 is KGHSH and CDR2 is LQKENI. The CDR3 spells CASSLTDTAYEQYF. As DNA, the CDR3 is TGTGCCAGCTCGCTTACGGACACCGCCTACGAGCAGTACTTC.

The genes are TRBV6-1 and TRBJ1-5; perhaps TRBD1 as D (5 bases). Trimming left V 2 bases short and J 0 bases short, with 14 bases between. This CDR3 has 17 residues. Germline-derived CDR1 and CDR2 are MNHNS and SASEGT. CDR3 residues: CASSESRDWYSNQPQHF. DNA for the CDR3: TGTGCCAGCAGTGAATCCCGGGACTGGTATAGCAATCAGCCCCAGCATTTT.

The V and J genes are TRBV5-5 and TRBJ2-5; D call uncertain. The DNA end is a closer match to TRBJ2-7, so the J assignment may be wrong. Germline V gene lookup returns CDR1 SGHKS and CDR2 YYEKEE (reference sequence). This CDR3 spans 14 amino acids. The CDR3 DNA sequence: TGTGCCAGCTTCACGGGCGAGGCTCCTGACGAGCAGTACTTC. Its translation: CASFTGEAPDEQYF.

V usage is TRBV15 and J usage is TRBJ1-2, with a possible D match to TRBD1 (5 bases). The V gene lost 2 bases and the J gene lost 1 base, with 11 bases spanning the gap. The CDR3 length is 15 residues. Germline CDR1 LNHNV, CDR2 YYDKDF (reference sequence). The CDR3 spells CATSRWGGGNYGYTF. The CDR3 nucleotides are TGTGCCACCAGCAGATGGGGCGGTGGTAACTATGGCTACACCTTC.

CDR3 amino acids: CASSLLRLAGGTDTQYF. CDR3 sequence (DNA): TGTGCCAGCAGCTTACTCAGACTAGCGGGAGGGACAGATACGCAGTATTTT. The rearrangement links TRBV7-3 to TRBJ2-3; 14 nucleotides agree with TRBD2. Germline V CDR1 and CDR2: SGHTA, FQGTGA. This CDR3 is 17 amino acids long. Trimming at V came to 2 bases and at J to 3 bases, leaving 4 bases not matched to a gene.

This clonotype is a singleton in its sample. J is TRBJ1-1 and V is TRBV7-9, with D unresolved. The CDR3 is made up of 13 amino acids. CDR1 SEHNR and CDR2 FQNEAQ come from the germline V gene (reference sequence). Trimming removed 2 bases from V and 7 bases from J, with 11 bases in between. CDR3 nucleotide sequence: TGTGCCAGCAGCTTATCCTTCGAAAATGAAGCTTTCTTT. It is translated as CASSLSFENEAFF.

The genes are TRBV7-2 and TRBJ2-5; the match to TRBD1 covers 10 bases. The CDR3 has 16 amino acids. CDR1 and CDR2 from the germline V gene are SGHTA and FQGNSA. After removal of 5 bases from V and 3 bases from J, the junction contained 9 bases not matched to a gene. CDR3: CASSLQTGGIEETQYF. For the CDR3, the DNA is TGTGCCAGCAGCCTACAGACAGGGGGCATTGAAGAGACCCAGTACTTC.

The chain recombines TRBV3-1 with TRBJ2-1; D is undetermined. CDR3 length: 12 residues. V lost 4 bases and J lost 7, with 8 bases in between. Per germline, CDR1 LGHDT and CDR2 YNNKEL (reference sequence). The CDR3 region has the DNA TGTGCCAGCAGCCGAGAGAGGAATGAGCAGTTCTTC. This encodes CASSRERNEQFF.

The chain is built from TRBV12-3 or TRBV12-4 and TRBJ2-3; D gene uncertain. With 5 bases removed from V and 8 bases from J, the gap between germline ends came to 14 bases. CDR3 length equals 13 residues. The CDR3 sequence is CASSPSAMATQYF. CDR3 DNA: TGTGCCAGCAGTCCCAGCGCTATGGCTACGCAGTATTTT.

J is TRBJ2-1 and V is TRBV4-3; either TRBD1 or TRBD2 may supply D (5 bases each). CDR3 length: 15 amino acids. Germline CDR1 is LGHNA and CDR2 is YSLEER. Trimming shortened V by 0 bases and J by 6 bases, and 12 bases separated the two germline ends. The CDR3 here is CASSQERAGTNEQFF. The CDR3 DNA is TGCGCCAGCAGCCAAGAGAGGGCAGGGACCAATGAGCAGTTCTTC.

This clonotype has more than one count but fewer than ten. The gene calls are TRBV20-1 and TRBJ2-1; weak D call: TRBD2 (5 bases). The CDR3 contains 12 residues. Germline CDR1 and CDR2: DFQATT and SNEGSKA (reference sequence). Trimming took 3 bases from V and 3 from J, leaving 6 bases between them. The CDR3 DNA reads TGCAGTGCTAGTCGGGACTACAATGAGCAGTTCTTC. This gives the protein CSASRDYNEQFF.

The CDR3 coding sequence is TGCAGCGTTGAAAGGTCAGGGGGCTATGGCTACACCTTC. Translating gives CSVERSGGYGYTF. V and J are TRBV29-1 and TRBJ1-2; the match to TRBD1 covers 7 bases. The J segment lost 4 bases and the V segment lost 2 bases, leaving 4 bases of the junction unmatched. The CDR3 covers 13 residues. Per germline, CDR1 SQVTM and CDR2 ANQGSEA. Combining the CDR3 with reference TRBV29-1 and TRBJ1-2 gives the whole variable domain SAVISQKPSRDICQRGTSLTIQCQVDSQVTMMFWYRQQPGQSLTLIATANQGSEATYESGFVIDKFPISRPNLTFSTLTVSNMSPEDSSIYLCSVERSGGYGYTFGSGTRLTVV.

A few counts support this clonotype. The chain employs TRBV6-2 or TRBV6-3 and TRBJ2-5, with a weak D call TRBD1 (6 bases). Germline CDR1 and CDR2: MNHEY and SVGEGT. This CDR3 is built from 16 residues. Deletions cut 6 bases from V and 2 bases from J, with 19 bases between. The CDR3 nucleotides read TGTGCCAGCAGACGGGGTGACAGGTCGCTTCAAGAGACCCAGTACTTC. This gives the protein CASRRGDRSLQETQYF.

The genes are TRBV27 and TRBJ1-2, with 7 bases matching TRBD1. The CDR3 is made up of 14 amino acids. Germline-derived CDR1 and CDR2 are MNHEY and SMNVEV (reference sequence). V shed 5 bases and J 6 bases; nucleotides not matched to a gene: 9. In DNA form, the CDR3 reads TGTGCCAGCAGTGTTTCAGGGGGAGCCGATGGCTACACCTTC. It encodes CASSVSGGADGYTF.

This chain joins TRBV3-1 and TRBJ2-5, with D possibly matching TRBD2 (5 bases). The CDR3 loop spans 18 amino acids. Germline V gene data show CDR1 as LGHDT and CDR2 as YNNKEL (reference sequence). V was trimmed by 0 bases and J by 2 bases, leaving 19 bases between them. The CDR3 is CASSQEKGFGGPQETQYF. The CDR3 coding sequence is TGTGCCAGCAGCCAAGAGAAGGGCTTTGGCGGGCCTCAAGAGACCCAGTACTTC.

The rearrangement joins TRBV29-1 to TRBJ2-5, with D uncertain. With 3 bases removed from V and 11 bases from J, the gap between germline ends came to 16 bases. CDR1 is SQVTM and CDR2 is ANQGSEA in the germline V gene. This CDR3 contains 12 residues. The chain's CDR3 is CSVDPLGNEQYF. CDR3 DNA sequence: TGCAGCGTTGACCCCCTAGGGAATGAGCAGTACTTC. The full variable domain, with the rest looked up from reference TRBV29-1 and TRBJ2-5, is SAVISQKPSRDICQRGTSLTIQCQVDSQVTMMFWYRQQPGQSLTLIATANQGSEATYESGFVIDKFPISRPNLTFSTLTVSNMSPEDSSIYLCSVDPLGNEQYFGPGTRLLVL.

The J gene is TRBJ2-5, the V gene TRBV20-1; either TRBD1 or TRBD2 may fit D (5 bases each). This CDR3 region has 14 residues. V was pared by 6 bases and J by 5 bases, with 19 bases between. CDR1 is DFQATT and CDR2 is SNEGSKA in the germline V gene (reference sequence). This chain's CDR3 is CSAPGGGTGETQYF. In DNA form, the CDR3 reads TGCAGTGCGCCCGGCGGTGGGACGGGGGAGACCCAGTACTTC.

The chain is built from TRBV6-2 or TRBV6-3 and TRBJ2-4; 9 bases fit TRBD1. The J call may be mistaken, given a closer DNA end match to TRBJ2-5. CDR3 length: 16 residues. Germline CDR1 is MNHEY and CDR2 is SVGEGT. The CDR3, as DNA: TGTGCCAGCAGCTCCGGGACAGGGAAACATCAAGAGACCCAGTACTTC. This gives the protein CASSSGTGKHQETQYF.

The V gene is TRBV20-1, the J gene TRBJ2-3, with 10 bases lining up with TRBD2. This CDR3 region has 14 residues. The junction had 4 bases not matched to a gene; V was cut back by 3 bases and J by 4 bases. The germline gives CDR1 DFQATT, CDR2 SNEGSKA (reference sequence). The CDR3 coding sequence is TGCAGTGCTAGCCGGACTAGCGGCTCAGATACGCAGTATTTT. This gives the protein CSASRTSGSDTQYF.

This clonotype came up a few times. The CDR3 DNA reads as TGTGCCAGCAGGACATACAGCAATTCACCCCTCCACTTT. This translates into CASRTYSNSPLHF. The chain carries TRBV12-3 or TRBV12-4 and TRBJ1-6; D gene uncertain. This CDR3 has 13 residues. V gave up 6 bases and J gave up 7 bases, with 10 bases separating them.

As to this clonotype: At one boundary the junction diverges from the germline segment, which might be a read error. This chain uses TRBV6-5 with TRBJ2-1; the D gene is possibly TRBD2 (5 bases). The CDR3 sequence is 15 residues long. Germline V lookup: CDR1 MNHEY, CDR2 SVGAGI. The CDR3 is CAGSLRAFPYNEQFF. For the CDR3, the DNA is TGTGCCGGCAGTTTGAGGGCCTTTCCCTACAATGAGCAGTTCTTC.

The V gene is TRBV15, the J gene TRBJ1-1, with 8 bases matching TRBD1. CDR3 length equals 15 residues. Looked up from germline, CDR1 is LNHNV and CDR2 is YYDKDF (reference sequence). With V trimmed by 1 base and J by 4 bases, 5 bases remained unmatched. CDR3 sequence: CATSRVAGGSTEAFF. CDR3 bases: TGTGCCACCAGCAGAGTCGCAGGGGGCTCCACTGAAGCTTTCTTT. Variable domain in full (rest from reference TRBV15 and TRBJ1-1): DAMVIQNPRYQVTQFGKPVTLSCSQTLNHNVMYWYQQKSSQAPKLLFHYYDKDFNNEADTPDNFQSRRPNTSFCFLDIRSPGLGDTAMYLCATSRVAGGSTEAFFGQGTRLTVV.

The chain employs TRBV29-1 and TRBJ1-1, with D unclear. Looked up from germline, CDR1 is SQVTM and CDR2 is ANQGSEA. This CDR3 region has 12 residues. V lost 4 bases, J lost 1 base, and 7 bases lay in between. CDR3: CSVATENTEAFF. CDR3 DNA sequence: TGCAGCGTTGCCACGGAGAACACTGAAGCTTTCTTT.

CDR3 region: CASSPSTGGTQYF. The CDR3 DNA is TGCGCCAGCAGCCCTTCGACTGGAGGGACCCAGTACTTC. The chain combines TRBV5-1 with TRBJ2-5; weak D call: TRBD2 (5 bases). CDR3 size: 13 residues. Trimming cost V 4 bases and J 7 bases, with 14 bases left between them. Germline V gives CDR1 SGHRS, CDR2 YFSETQ.

CDR3 DNA sequence: TGCAGCGTTGTCGTGGTTGGGGGAGGGGGCACAGATACGCAGTATTTT. It specifies CSVVVVGGGGTDTQYF. The chain uses TRBV29-1 and TRBJ2-3; 7 positions match TRBD2. V shed 4 bases and J 1 base; nucleotides not matched to a gene: 11. Germline lookup yields CDR1 SQVTM and CDR2 ANQGSEA. This CDR3 region has 16 residues.

The chain is built from TRBV11-2 and TRBJ2-7, with D hard to call. Per the germline V gene, CDR1 is SGHAT and CDR2 is FQNNGV. Trimming shortened V by 3 bases and J by 0 bases, and 9 bases separated the two germline ends. CDR3 length: 14 residues. CDR3 DNA sequence: TGTGCCAGCAGCTTGTGGGTAAGCTCCTACGAGCAGTACTTC. Translation: CASSLWVSSYEQYF.